Below, 10 T cell receptor beta chains from the same sample are listed, as sequenced in a study of blood T cell repertoires in COVID-19. Using immunoSEQ multiplex PCR, the repertoire was profiled, and TCRdb retains in-frame clones only, with some absent. The sample lists 280,000 or so clones, around 88% seen once, with 5.5% to 8% in the top ten. The sequencing sample was made of peripheral blood. The receptors were gathered from a woman aged 30 to 39 who had recovered from COVID-19.

The V and J genes are TRBV7-9 and TRBJ1-1; perhaps TRBD1 as D (6 bases). V lost 5 bases to trimming and J lost 1 base, with 11 bases between them. Germline V gives CDR1 SEHNR, CDR2 FQNEAQ (reference sequence). The CDR3 runs to 14 residues. The DNA for the CDR3 is TGTGCCAGCAGCGACCGGGACAAGAACACTGAAGCTTTCTTT. Translating gives CASSDRDKNTEAFF.

This chain joins TRBV5-4 and TRBJ2-7, with D maybe TRBD2 (5 bases). There are 14 residues in the CDR3. Germline lookup yields CDR1 SGHNT and CDR2 YYREEE (reference sequence). The V end lost 0 bases, the J end lost 3 bases, and 10 bases lay between the germline ends. CDR3 in DNA: TGTGCCAGCAGCTTGGACGGACTCGACTACGAGCAGTACTTC. It codes for CASSLDGLDYEQYF.

The genes are TRBV25-1 and TRBJ1-6; 7 bases map to TRBD1. The V gene's germline CDR1 is MGHDK and CDR2 SYGVNS. CDR3 length equals 13 residues. Trimming took 10 bases from V and 8 from J; bases not matched to a gene: 8. As DNA, the CDR3 is TGTGCCACCTCGAGACAGGGCTATTCACCCCTCCACTTT. Translating gives CATSRQGYSPLHF.

The chain joins TRBV2 to TRBJ1-5, with 7 bases that match TRBD1. J was trimmed by 9 bases and V by 8 bases; bases with no gene match: 16. Germline V gene sequence: CDR1 SNHLY, CDR2 FYNNEI. CDR3 length: 15 amino acids. The CDR3 nucleotides are TGTGCCAGCTCGGAAGAACAGGGGCCCCTAGGGCCCCAGCATTTT. Its protein product is CASSEEQGPLGPQHF.

There are a few counts of this clone. The chain recombines TRBV18 with TRBJ2-1; a possible D gene is TRBD1 (5 bases). Germline CDR1 is KGHSH and CDR2 is LQKENI. V lost 3 bases to trimming and J lost 5 bases, with 8 bases between them. CDR3 length: 13 residues. The CDR3 loop is CASSPTADNEQFF. CDR3 in DNA: TGTGCCAGCTCACCGACAGCCGACAATGAGCAGTTCTTC.

The chain is built from TRBV6-5 and TRBJ2-5, with D perhaps matching TRBD2 (6 bases). This CDR3 is built from 13 residues. V lost 6 bases and J lost 2, with 10 bases in between. The germline gives CDR1 MNHEY, CDR2 SVGAGI. The DNA for the CDR3 is TGTGCCAGCAGGGTGGGGGGACAAGAGACCCAGTACTTC. This sequence encodes CASRVGGQETQYF.

This chain links TRBV2 with TRBJ1-1; D is ambiguous. The CDR3 length is 14 residues. V was shortened by 4 bases and J by 0 bases, with 9 bases between the two germline ends. CDR1 is SNHLY, CDR2 FYNNEI, per germline. CDR3 residues: CASSVSRMNTEAFF. Here the CDR3 DNA reads TGTGCCAGCAGTGTGAGCAGGATGAACACTGAAGCTTTCTTT.

The chain joins TRBV18 to TRBJ1-5, with D tentatively TRBD1 (5 bases). The CDR3 is made up of 14 amino acids. Germline CDR1 and CDR2: KGHSH and LQKENI. The ends were cut back, 10 bases at V and 5 bases at J, with 18 bases in the middle. CDR3 residues: CATSQQGGDQPQHF. The DNA for the CDR3 is TGTGCCACTTCCCAGCAGGGAGGGGATCAGCCCCAGCATTTT.

In this sample, this clone turned up once. J is TRBJ1-1 and V is TRBV5-1, with a possible D match to TRBD1 (5 bases). CDR3 length: 14 amino acids. Germline CDR1 reads SGHRS; CDR2 reads YFSETQ. The ends were cut back, 7 bases at V and 5 bases at J, with 18 bases in the middle. CDR3 residues: CASLAATGGTEAFF. Here the CDR3 DNA reads TGCGCCAGCCTTGCCGCCACGGGGGGGACTGAAGCTTTCTTT. Using reference TRBV5-1 and TRBJ1-1 for the parts outside the CDR3, the full variable domain is KAGVTQTPRYLIKTRGQQVTLSCSPISGHRSVSWYQQTPGQGLQFLFEYFSETQRNKGNFPGRFSGRQFSNSRSEMNVSTLELGDSALYLCASLAATGGTEAFFGQGTRLTVV.

Concerning this clone itself: Additional DNA sequences in this sample encode the identical CDR3. V is TRBV6-1 and J is TRBJ1-6, with 7 bases that match TRBD1. The V gene's germline CDR1 is MNHNS and CDR2 SASEGT. V trimming: 3 bases; J trimming: 7 bases; junction bases outside the gene matches: 6. This CDR3 spans 15 amino acids. The CDR3, as DNA: TGTGCCAGCAGTGAGGGAGACAGGGTAAATTCACCCCTCCACTTT. This encodes CASSEGDRVNSPLHF.